A selection of T cell receptor beta chains follows, all from one sample in a study of molecular identifiers for immune sequencing clone quantification. In TCRdb, the PCR reads were re-called with MiXCR into one record per CDR3 protein. This table has roughly 100,000 distinct CDR3 sequences, under 40% appearing once. The sample was naive CD8+ T cells from blood, with Jurkat cell RNA spiked in. The receptors here all came from a human donor in good health. Some libraries in this study had Jurkat cell RNA spiked in. Each CDR3 is given with its conserved first and last residue. The D gene is left open where the match is weak. Rows give clone size only sometimes, using once, few, many, or a class for an expanded clone.

>few|TRBV6-5|NA|TRBJ2-3
TGTGCCAGCCGTTCATCAGGTACGCAGTATTTT
CASRSSGTQYF
>many|TRBV29-1|TRBD1|TRBJ1-1
TGCAGCGTTGATGGGTACAGGGGGAACACTGAAGCTTTCTTT
CSVDGYRGNTEAFF
>few|TRBV25-1|TRBD1|TRBJ2-3
TGTGCCAGCAGTAGACAGGGGGCTGATACGCAGTATTTT
CASSRQGADTQYF
>few|TRBV9|NA|TRBJ2-2
TGTGCCAGCAGCGTAGGGAGCGGGGAGCTGTTTTTT
CASSVGSGELFF
>NA|TRBV3-1|NA|TRBJ1-1
TGTGCCAGCCGCGGAGGGCTGCACACTGAAGCTTTCTTT
CASRGGLHTEAFF
>few|TRBV20-1|NA|TRBJ2-1
TGCAGTGCTAGAGAAACGAGGTACAATGAGCAGTTCTTC
CSARETRYNEQFF
>few|TRBV7-3|TRBD2|TRBJ2-3
TGTGCCAGCAGCGAAAACCCTAGCGGGAGTCTGTCAGATACGCAGTATTTT
CASSENPSGSLSDTQYF
>NA|TRBV4-1|TRBD1|TRBJ2-2
TGCGCCAGCGGAGCCATGACAGGGTCTTTCACCGGGGAGCTGTTTTTT
CASGAMTGSFTGELFF
>few|TRBV12-3/TRBV12-4|NA|TRBJ2-2
TGTGCCAGCAGTCCCTCAGCGTCCACCGGGGAGCTGTTTTTT
CASSPSASTGELFF
>many|TRBV12-3/TRBV12-4|NA|TRBJ2-3
TGTGCCAGCAGTTTAGAGGACTTTAGCACAGATACGCAGTATTTT
CASSLEDFSTDTQYF
>NA|TRBV6-2/TRBV6-3|NA|TRBJ2-7
TGTGCCAGCAGTCCTCCCTGGGGGCGTGGGTACGAGCTGTACTTC
CASSPPWGRGYELYF
>few|TRBV27|NA|TRBJ2-7
TGTGCCAGCAGTTTACCCTCGGCCGAGCAGTACTTC
CASSLPSAEQYF
>NA|TRBV27|NA|TRBJ1-5
TGTGCCAGCAGTGCACAAGGGGCGTATCAGCCCCAGCATTTT
CASSAQGAYQPQHF
>few|TRBV12-3/TRBV12-4|NA|TRBJ2-5
TGTGCCAGCAGTTTTTTGTGGGAGCGAGGGCAAGAGACCCAGTACTTC
CASSFLWERGQETQYF
>NA|TRBV12-5|NA|TRBJ2-1
TGTGCTAGTGGTTTGGCCCAGGGACATGAGCAGTTCTTC
CASGLAQGHEQFF
>NA|TRBV10-3|NA|TRBJ2-6
TGTGCCATCAGTGTAGGAGCCTCTGGGGCCAACGTCCTGACTTTC
CAISVGASGANVLTF
>NA|TRBV6-5|TRBD1|TRBJ1-1
TGTGCCAGCAGCGACAGGGGGATTGAAGCTTTCTTT
CASSDRGIEAFF
>NA|TRBV5-8|NA|TRBJ2-1
TGTGCCAGCAGCTATCGTGCAGGCCGGAATGAGCAGTTCTTC
CASSYRAGRNEQFF
>NA|TRBV6-5|TRBD1|TRBJ2-1
TGTGCCAGCAGTGACAGGGGAATTAGGAATGAGCAGTTCTTC
CASSDRGIRNEQFF
>NA|TRBV11-2|NA|TRBJ2-5
TGTGCCAGCAGCCTAGTATACGGAGGGCGCGGCCAAGAGACCCAGTACTTC
CASSLVYGGRGQETQYF
>NA|TRBV28|NA|TRBJ1-5
TGTGCCAGCAGTCCCACAGGGTATCGGCCCCAGCATTTT
CASSPTGYRPQHF
>NA|TRBV11-2|NA|TRBJ2-7
TGTGCCAGCAGTTTTTCCCAGGGTACCTACGAGCAGTACTTC
CASSFSQGTYEQYF
>few|TRBV20-1|TRBD2|TRBJ2-3
TGCAGTGCTAGAGATGGGCGGGAGGGTGATACGCAGTATTTT
CSARDGREGDTQYF
>NA|TRBV6-2/TRBV6-3|NA|TRBJ2-5
TGTGCCAGCAGTTACACAACTCCCCAAGAGACCCAGTACTTC
CASSYTTPQETQYF
>NA|TRBV7-4|NA|TRBJ2-7
TGTGCCAGCAGCTTAGGGTCAAGGGGGGGTGAGCAGTACTTC
CASSLGSRGGEQYF
>few|TRBV28|NA|TRBJ2-5
TGTGCCAGCAGTTTCGTTTTCCTGGGAAGGGTCGGTGAGACCCAGTACTTC
CASSFVFLGRVGETQYF
>NA|TRBV7-8|NA|TRBJ1-4
TGTGCCAGCAGCTTAATTGGGGGCGACGTTGAAAAACTGTTATTT
CASSLIGGDVEKLLF
>few|TRBV6-5|TRBD1|TRBJ2-5
TGTGCCAGCAGTTACTCGGGACAGTCAGGAGAGACCCAGTACTTC
CASSYSGQSGETQYF
>few|TRBV5-1|NA|TRBJ2-7
TGCGCCAGCAGCCCCACAGACAGCGCTCTTTACGAGCAGTACTTC
CASSPTDSALYEQYF
>many|TRBV28|TRBD2|TRBJ2-3
TGTGCCAGCAGTTTCGAGGGAGGGGTAATTACAGATACGCAGTATTTT
CASSFEGGVITDTQYF
>NA|TRBV28|TRBD2|TRBJ2-2
TGTGCCAGCAGTCCACGAACAGCGGGAGCGCGGTACGGGGAGCTGTTTTTT
CASSPRTAGARYGELFF
>NA|TRBV7-6|TRBD2|TRBJ2-1
TGTGCCAGCAGCTTACGAGCGGGAGGGTTTGGCAATGAGCAGTTCTTC
CASSLRAGGFGNEQFF
>many|TRBV5-1|NA|TRBJ1-1
TGCGCCAGCAGCTTGGCAGACGGCTTAAACACTGAAGCTTTCTTT
CASSLADGLNTEAFF
>few|TRBV28|TRBD2|TRBJ2-3
TGTGCCAGCAGTACACCTCGGACAGCTCTTCTAGCGGGGGTAGACACAGATACGCAGTATTTT
CASSTPRTALLAGVDTDTQYF
>NA|TRBV20-1|NA|TRBJ1-5
TGCAGTGCTAGAGAAAGGGACTTACCCCAGCATTTT
CSARERDLPQHF
>NA|TRBV28|NA|TRBJ2-7
TGTGCCAGCAGCCCCGCCTCCTCCTACGAGCAGTACTTC
CASSPASSYEQYF